This record covers a single T cell receptor beta chain. Its cognate antigen has yet to be identified. Base quality data are lacking; no much larger clone is found one base away. From a lookup of the germline V gene (reference sequence), CDR1 and CDR2 are LNHDA and SQIVND. The CDR3 has 18 amino acids, counting the end cysteine and phenylalanine. Kept here is only the CDR3 DNA, which spans 54 bases and is read in frame from base 1. At the junction V is shortened by 4 bases and J by 3 bases; bases outside the gene matches: 13. TCRbeta CDR3 regions were amplified from genomic DNA using the immunoSEQ Assay, a bias-controlled multiplex PCR. Per the source publication's procedure: The number of nucleated cells in each sample was estimated from the amplification of reference gene primers within the assay. Sequence reads were collapsed and filtered to measure the absolute abundance of every unique TCRbeta CDR3 rearrangement. For each sample, productive Simpson clonality was calculated as the square root of Simpson's diversity index across productive rearrangements. The immuneACCESS repertoire file appears here via TCRdb, limited to in-frame rearrangements. These files lack a portion of the clones; in checked studies, under half of the deficit traces to unresolved V genes, and the cause of the others is not known. V and J calls and clone size are as listed in that table; D and trimming were resolved from the DNA. This sample gives about 110,000 clones in total; 85% to 90% of them show up just once. The top ten clones comprise 32% of the sample.

This specimen belongs to a study of blood T cell repertoires in COVID-19 (dated by TCRdb to the early 2020s). Context from the whole study: Samples covering the acute and convalescent phases of COVID-19 were provided by collaborators in the United States, Italy and Spain. The prospective study material was composed of cDNA or gDNA derived from T cells, B-cell-depleted T cells, or PBMCs. Subjects who had been exposed to COVID-19, were actively infected with it, or had recovered from it provided the deeply sampled blood TCRbeta repertoires that made up the dataset. The repertoires were released in a freely available public database meant as a resource for research on the immune response to SARS-CoV-2. The samples were drawn from two sources: the first 160 participants of the ongoing ImmuneRACE study, and 1,200 or so subjects contributed by 6 global collaborators. A de-identified subject ID, COVID-19 status, age in years and sex were almost always included in the sample metadata. Where HLA class I and class II types were available, the types were taken from metadata supplied by the sample provider, not from assay-based typing.

Each collaborating institution followed its own protocols to collect whole blood in K2EDTA tubes. For TCRbeta analysis, collaborators shipped samples in one of three forms: frozen whole blood, isolated PBMCs, or DNA extracted from either of those sample types. Broad study findings and their caveats: The amount of clinical and demographic metadata varied by source and participant and was provided uncurated.

Sequencing was done on a sample of peripheral blood. The receptor was derived from a woman of 80 years or more with acute or convalescent COVID-19. The chain was built from TRBV19 and TRBJ1-3, with 9 bases in between that match TRBD1. The DNA reads TGTGCCAGTAGTACACCGACCGGGACAGGGCTTTTTGGAAACACCATATATTTT. Its protein reads: CASSTPTGTGLFGNTIYF.